Listed here are 9 T cell receptor beta chains from one sample, sequenced in a study of cytomegalovirus exposure and HLA in healthy donors. Primers: 60 Vbeta forward and 13 Jbeta reverse. Repertoires were generated with immunoSEQ multiplex PCR, while TCRdb's copy carries only in-frame clones and drops some. The repertoire holds under 200,000 clones, with 84% as singletons. The sample was PBMCs. These receptors were obtained from a man aged 25 to 45 in good health and CMV-seronegative.

The V and J genes are TRBV19 and TRBJ1-3; D not resolved. This CDR3 contains 15 residues. Trimming took 4 bases from V and 7 from J, leaving 17 bases between them. Germline V gene lookup returns CDR1 LNHDA and CDR2 SQIVND (reference sequence). CDR3 protein: CASSTPAATANTIYF. The CDR3 coding sequence is TGTGCCAGTAGTACCCCGGCGGCAACGGCGAACACCATATATTTT.

This clone was detected only a few times. V gene TRBV11-2 combines with J gene TRBJ2-1; possibly TRBD1 for D (5 bases). The CDR3 consists of 13 residues. Trimming left V 5 bases short and J 6 bases short, with 11 bases between. CDR1 and CDR2 from the germline V gene are SGHAT and FQNNGV. Here the CDR3 reads CASSNYRTNEQFF. Written as DNA, the CDR3 is TGTGCCAGCAGCAATTACAGGACCAATGAGCAGTTCTTC. Complete variable domain (other parts from reference TRBV11-2 and TRBJ2-1): EAGVAQSPRYKIIEKRQSVAFWCNPISGHATLYWYQQILGQGPKLLIQFQNNGVVDDSQLPKDRFSAERLKGVDSTLKIQPAKLEDSAVYLCASSNYRTNEQFFGPGTRLTVL.

To note about this clone: Other DNA sequences in the sample encode the same CDR3. The chain combines TRBV6-6 with TRBJ1-5, with D perhaps matching TRBD1 (6 bases). Per the germline V gene, CDR1 is MNHNY and CDR2 is SVGAGI (reference sequence). The ends were cut back, 3 bases at V and 4 bases at J, with 16 bases in the middle. This CDR3 comprises 16 residues. As DNA, the CDR3 is TGTGCCAGCAGTTATACCTTAGGACAGATTAATCAGCCCCAGCATTTT. Translating gives CASSYTLGQINQPQHF.

V gene TRBV7-9 combines with J gene TRBJ2-3; D might be TRBD1 (6 bases). The ends were cut back, 5 bases at V and 3 bases at J, with 6 bases in the middle. The germline CDR1 and CDR2 sequences are SEHNR and FQNEAQ (reference sequence). The length of the CDR3 is 12 residues. DNA for the CDR3: TGTGCCAGCAGCACAGGGACAGATACGCAGTATTTT. It codes for CASSTGTDTQYF. The full variable domain, with the rest looked up from reference TRBV7-9 and TRBJ2-3, is DTGVSQNPRHKITKRGQNVTFRCDPISEHNRLYWYRQTLGQGPEFLTYFQNEAQLEKSRLLSDRFSAERPKGSFSTLEIQRTEQGDSAMYLCASSTGTDTQYFGPGTRLTVL.

The chain has TRBV5-1 and TRBJ2-3; a possible D gene is TRBD1 (6 bases). CDR3 length equals 14 residues. Germline V lookup: CDR1 SGHRS, CDR2 YFSETQ. V was pared by 4 bases and J by 6 bases, with 15 bases between. CDR3 bases: TGCGCCAGCAGCCCCAGCCCAGGGGCGGATACGCAGTATTTT. This gives the protein CASSPSPGADTQYF.

Written as DNA, the CDR3 is TGTGCCAGCAGTTACGATTCAGGGGGACGTCAGCCCCAGCATTTT. Translation: CASSYDSGGRQPQHF. The chain employs TRBV6-5 and TRBJ1-5; TRBD1 matches at 7 bases. The ends lost 2 bases at V and 6 bases at J; junction bases unmatched: 7. The CDR3 consists of 15 residues. Germline values: CDR1 MNHEY, CDR2 SVGAGI.

CDR3 in DNA: TGTGCCTGGGACGACCAGGGACAGGGAGGTCAGCCCCAGCATTTT. Encoded protein: CAWDDQGQGGQPQHF. J is TRBJ1-5 and V is TRBV30, with TRBD1 identical over 9 bases. CDR1 is GTSNPN, CDR2 SVGIG, per germline (reference sequence). V shed 5 bases and J 6 bases; nucleotides not matched to a gene: 11. This CDR3 is 15 amino acids long. Using reference TRBV30 and TRBJ1-5 for the parts outside the CDR3, the full variable domain is SQTIHQWPATLVQPVGSPLSLECTVEGTSNPNLYWYRQAAGRGLQLLFYSVGIGQISSEVPQNLSASRPQDRQFILSSKKLLLSDSGFYLCAWDDQGQGGQPQHFGDGTRLSIL.

V usage is TRBV5-4 and J usage is TRBJ2-5, with 8 bases matching TRBD2. The CDR3 is 15 residues long. The V and J ends lost 3 bases and 4 bases, in that order; junction bases with no gene match: 8. Germline assignment: CDR1 SGHNT and CDR2 YYREEE (reference sequence). In nucleotides, the CDR3 is TGTGCCAGCAGCTCTTACAGCGGGAGTGGAGAGACCCAGTACTTC. Protein sequence: CASSSYSGSGETQYF.

The J gene is TRBJ2-7, the V gene TRBV10-3, with D tentatively TRBD1 (5 bases). V lost 3 bases to trimming and J lost 12 bases, with 18 bases between them. The CDR3 extends over 13 amino acids. Germline V CDR1 and CDR2: ENHRY, SYGVKD. The CDR3 region is CAISELDRPRLYF. The CDR3 DNA reads as TGTGCCATCAGTGAATTAGACAGACCGAGACTGTACTTC.